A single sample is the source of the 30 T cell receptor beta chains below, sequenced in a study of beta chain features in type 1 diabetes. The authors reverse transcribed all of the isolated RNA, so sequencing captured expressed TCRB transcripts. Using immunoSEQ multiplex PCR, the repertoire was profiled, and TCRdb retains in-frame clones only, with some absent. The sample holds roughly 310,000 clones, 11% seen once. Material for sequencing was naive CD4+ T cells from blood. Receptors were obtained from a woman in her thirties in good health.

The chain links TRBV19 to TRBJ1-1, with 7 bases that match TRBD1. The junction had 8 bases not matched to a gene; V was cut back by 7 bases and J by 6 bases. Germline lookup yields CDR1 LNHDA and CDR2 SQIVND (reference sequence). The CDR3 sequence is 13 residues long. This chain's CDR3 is CASTPDRRAEAFF. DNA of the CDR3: TGTGCCAGTACCCCGGACAGGCGCGCTGAAGCTTTCTTT.

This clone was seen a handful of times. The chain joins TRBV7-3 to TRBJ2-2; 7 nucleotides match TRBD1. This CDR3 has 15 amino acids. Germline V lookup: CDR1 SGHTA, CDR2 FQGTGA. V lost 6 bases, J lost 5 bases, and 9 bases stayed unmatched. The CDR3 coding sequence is TGTGCCAGCAGTTTAGTTACAGGGGAGACCGGGGAGCTGTTTTTT. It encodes CASSLVTGETGELFF.

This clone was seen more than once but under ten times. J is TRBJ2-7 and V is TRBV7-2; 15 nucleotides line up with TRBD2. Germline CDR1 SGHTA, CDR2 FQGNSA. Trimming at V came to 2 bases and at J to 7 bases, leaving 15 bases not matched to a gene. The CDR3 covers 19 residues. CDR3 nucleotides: TGTGCCAGCAGCTTAAGGACTAGCGGGAGGGCCGTGGCGACATGGGAGCAGTACTTC. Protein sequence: CASSLRTSGRAVATWEQYF. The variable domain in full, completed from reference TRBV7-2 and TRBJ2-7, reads GAGVSQSPSNKVTEKGKDVELRCDPISGHTALYWYRQSLGQGLEFLIYFQGNSAPDKSGLPSDRFSAERTGGSVSTLTIQRTQQEDSAVYLCASSLRTSGRAVATWEQYFGPGTRLTVT.

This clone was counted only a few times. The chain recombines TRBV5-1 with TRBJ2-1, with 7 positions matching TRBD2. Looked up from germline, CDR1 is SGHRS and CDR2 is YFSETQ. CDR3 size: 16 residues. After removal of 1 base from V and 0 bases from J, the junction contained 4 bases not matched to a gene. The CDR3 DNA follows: TGCGCCAGCAGCTTGCGGGGGACTAACTCCTACAATGAGCAGTTCTTC. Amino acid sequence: CASSLRGTNSYNEQFF. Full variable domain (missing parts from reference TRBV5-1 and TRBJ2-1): KAGVTQTPRYLIKTRGQQVTLSCSPISGHRSVSWYQQTPGQGLQFLFEYFSETQRNKGNFPGRFSGRQFSNSRSEMNVSTLELGDSALYLCASSLRGTNSYNEQFFGPGTRLTVL.

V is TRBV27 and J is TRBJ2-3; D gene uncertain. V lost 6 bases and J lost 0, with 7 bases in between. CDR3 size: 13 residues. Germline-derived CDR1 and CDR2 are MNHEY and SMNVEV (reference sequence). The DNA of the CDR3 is TGTGCCAGCAGGTCAATGAGCACAGATACGCAGTATTTT. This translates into CASRSMSTDTQYF.

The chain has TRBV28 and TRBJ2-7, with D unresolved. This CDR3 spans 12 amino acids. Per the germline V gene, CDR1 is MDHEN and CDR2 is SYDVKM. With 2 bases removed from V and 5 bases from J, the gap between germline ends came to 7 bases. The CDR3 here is CASSLPADEQYF. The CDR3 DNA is TGTGCCAGCAGTTTACCCGCGGACGAGCAGTACTTC.

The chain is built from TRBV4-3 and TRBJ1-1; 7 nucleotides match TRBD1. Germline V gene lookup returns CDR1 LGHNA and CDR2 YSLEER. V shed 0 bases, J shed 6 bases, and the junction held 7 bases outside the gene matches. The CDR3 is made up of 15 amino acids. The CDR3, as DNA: TGCGCCAGCAGCCAAGACGTGAGGGGGCCCCCTGAAGCTTTCTTT. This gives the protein CASSQDVRGPPEAFF.

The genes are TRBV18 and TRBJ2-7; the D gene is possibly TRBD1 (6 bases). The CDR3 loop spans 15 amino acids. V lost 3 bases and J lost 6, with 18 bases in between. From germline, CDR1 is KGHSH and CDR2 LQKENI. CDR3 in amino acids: CASSPLDTGFSEQYF. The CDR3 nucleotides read TGTGCCAGCTCACCGTTAGACACAGGGTTCAGCGAGCAGTACTTC.

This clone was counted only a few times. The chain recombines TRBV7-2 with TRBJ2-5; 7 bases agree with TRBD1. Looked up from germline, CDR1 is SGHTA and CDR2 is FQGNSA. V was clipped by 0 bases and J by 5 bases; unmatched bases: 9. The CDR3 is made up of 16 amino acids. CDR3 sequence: CASSLAWSGGVETQYF. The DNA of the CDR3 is TGTGCCAGCAGCTTAGCTTGGTCAGGGGGAGTGGAGACCCAGTACTTC.

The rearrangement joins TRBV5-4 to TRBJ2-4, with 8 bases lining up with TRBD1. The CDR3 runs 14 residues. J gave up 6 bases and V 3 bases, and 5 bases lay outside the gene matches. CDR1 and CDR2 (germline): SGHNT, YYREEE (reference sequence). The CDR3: CASSYRDRINIQYF. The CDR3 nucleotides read TGTGCCAGCAGCTACCGGGACAGGATAAACATTCAGTACTTC.

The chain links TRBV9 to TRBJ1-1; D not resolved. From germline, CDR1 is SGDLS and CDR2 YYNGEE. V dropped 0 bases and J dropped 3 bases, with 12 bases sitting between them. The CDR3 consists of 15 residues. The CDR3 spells CASSVVGWGDTEAFF. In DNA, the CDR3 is TGTGCCAGCAGCGTAGTGGGGTGGGGAGACACTGAAGCTTTCTTT.

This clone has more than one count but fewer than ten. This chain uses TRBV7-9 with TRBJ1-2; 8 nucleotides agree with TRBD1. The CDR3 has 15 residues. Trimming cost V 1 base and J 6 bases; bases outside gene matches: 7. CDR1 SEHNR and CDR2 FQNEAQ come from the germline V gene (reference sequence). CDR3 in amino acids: CASSLVVSRGHGYTF. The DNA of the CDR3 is TGTGCCAGCAGCTTAGTCGTAAGCAGGGGGCATGGCTACACCTTC.

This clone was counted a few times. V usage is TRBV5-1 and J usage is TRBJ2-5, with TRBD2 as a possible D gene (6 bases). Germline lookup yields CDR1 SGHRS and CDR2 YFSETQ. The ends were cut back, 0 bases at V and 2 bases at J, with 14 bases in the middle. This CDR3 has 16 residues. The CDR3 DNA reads TGCGCCAGCAGCTTGGGGGACTCCCAAAGACAAGAGACCCAGTACTTC. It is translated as CASSLGDSQRQETQYF.

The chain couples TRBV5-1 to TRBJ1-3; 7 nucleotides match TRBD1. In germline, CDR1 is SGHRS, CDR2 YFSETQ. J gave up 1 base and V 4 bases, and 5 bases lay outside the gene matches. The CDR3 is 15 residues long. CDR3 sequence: CASSEPTGSGNTIYF. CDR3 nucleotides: TGCGCCAGCAGCGAACCGACAGGGTCTGGAAACACCATATATTTT.

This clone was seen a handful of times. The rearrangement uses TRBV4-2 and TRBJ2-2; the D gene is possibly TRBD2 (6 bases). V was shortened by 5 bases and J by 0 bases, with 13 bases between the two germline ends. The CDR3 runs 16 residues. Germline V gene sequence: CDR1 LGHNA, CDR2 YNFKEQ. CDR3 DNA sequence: TGTGCCAGCAGCTGGTTTCTAGCGCCGAACACCGGGGAGCTGTTTTTT. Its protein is CASSWFLAPNTGELFF.

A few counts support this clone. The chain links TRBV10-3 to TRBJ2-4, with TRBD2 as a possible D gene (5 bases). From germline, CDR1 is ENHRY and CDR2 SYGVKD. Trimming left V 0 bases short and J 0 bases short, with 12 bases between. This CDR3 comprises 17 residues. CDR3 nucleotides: TGTGCCATCAGTGAGTCTGAGGGATCGATAGCCAAAAACATTCAGTACTTC. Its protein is CAISESEGSIAKNIQYF.

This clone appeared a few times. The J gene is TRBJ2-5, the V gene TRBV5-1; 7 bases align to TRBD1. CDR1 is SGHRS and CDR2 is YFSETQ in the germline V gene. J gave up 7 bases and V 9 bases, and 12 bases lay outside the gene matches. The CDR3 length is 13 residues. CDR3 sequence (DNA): TGCGCCACCTCCCCGACAGGGCCAGGGACCCAGTACTTC. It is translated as CATSPTGPGTQYF. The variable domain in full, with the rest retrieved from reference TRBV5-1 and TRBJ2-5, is KAGVTQTPRYLIKTRGQQVTLSCSPISGHRSVSWYQQTPGQGLQFLFEYFSETQRNKGNFPGRFSGRQFSNSRSEMNVSTLELGDSALYLCATSPTGPGTQYFGPGTRLLVL.

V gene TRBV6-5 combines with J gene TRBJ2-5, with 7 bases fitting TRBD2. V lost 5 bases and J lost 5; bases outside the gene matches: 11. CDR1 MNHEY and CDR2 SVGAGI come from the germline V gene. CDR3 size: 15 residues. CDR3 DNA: TGTGCCAGCAGTATCGGGACTAAACCCCCCGAGACCCAGTACTTC. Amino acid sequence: CASSIGTKPPETQYF.

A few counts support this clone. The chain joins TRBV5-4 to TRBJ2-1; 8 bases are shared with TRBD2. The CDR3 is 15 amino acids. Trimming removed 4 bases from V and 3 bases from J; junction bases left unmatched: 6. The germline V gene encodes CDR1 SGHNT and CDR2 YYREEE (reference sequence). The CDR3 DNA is TGTGCCAGCAGCCCTACGGGAGGGGTCTACAATGAGCAGTTCTTC. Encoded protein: CASSPTGGVYNEQFF.

The CDR3 region is CASSPRDTDTQYF. Here the CDR3 DNA reads TGTGCCAGCTCACCACGAGACACAGATACGCAGTATTTT. The J gene is TRBJ2-3, the V gene TRBV18; D unresolved. V lost 1 base, J lost 2 bases, and 4 bases lay in between. The V gene's germline CDR1 is KGHSH and CDR2 LQKENI. The CDR3 runs 13 residues.

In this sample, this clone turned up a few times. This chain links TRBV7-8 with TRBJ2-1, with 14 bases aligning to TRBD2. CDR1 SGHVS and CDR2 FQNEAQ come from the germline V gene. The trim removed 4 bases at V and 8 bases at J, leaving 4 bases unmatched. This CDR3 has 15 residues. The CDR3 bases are TGTGCCAGCAGCTGGGGACTAGCGGGAGTCTATGAGCAGTTCTTC. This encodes CASSWGLAGVYEQFF. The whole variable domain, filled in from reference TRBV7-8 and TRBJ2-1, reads GAGVSQSPRYKVAKRGQDVALRCDPISGHVSLFWYQQALGQGPEFLTYFQNEAQLDKSGLPSDRFFAERPEGSVSTLKIQRTQQEDSAVYLCASSWGLAGVYEQFFGPGTRLTVL.

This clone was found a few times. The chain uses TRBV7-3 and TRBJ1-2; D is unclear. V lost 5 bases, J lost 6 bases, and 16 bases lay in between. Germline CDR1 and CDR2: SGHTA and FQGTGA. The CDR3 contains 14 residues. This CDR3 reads CASSPRSRPDGYTF. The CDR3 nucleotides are TGTGCCAGCAGCCCTCGATCCCGCCCGGATGGCTACACCTTC.

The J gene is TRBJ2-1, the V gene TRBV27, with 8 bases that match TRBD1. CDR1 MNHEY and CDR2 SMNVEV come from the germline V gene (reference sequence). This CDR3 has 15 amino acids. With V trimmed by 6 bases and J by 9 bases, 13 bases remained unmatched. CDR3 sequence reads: CASRGPGRGRSEQFF. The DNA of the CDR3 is TGTGCCAGCAGGGGCCCGGGCAGGGGGCGTAGTGAGCAGTTCTTC.

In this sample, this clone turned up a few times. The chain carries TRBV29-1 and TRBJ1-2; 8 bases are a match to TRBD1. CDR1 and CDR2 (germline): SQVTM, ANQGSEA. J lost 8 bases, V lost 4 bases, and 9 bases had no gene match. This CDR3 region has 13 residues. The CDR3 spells CSVATGGFGGYTF. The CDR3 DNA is TGCAGCGTTGCAACAGGGGGGTTTGGGGGCTACACCTTC.

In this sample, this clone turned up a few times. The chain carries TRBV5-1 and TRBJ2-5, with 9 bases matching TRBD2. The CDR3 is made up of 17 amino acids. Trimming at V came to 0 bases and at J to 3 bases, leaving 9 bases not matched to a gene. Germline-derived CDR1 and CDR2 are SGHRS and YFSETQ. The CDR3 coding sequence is TGCGCCAGCAGCTTGGGGGACTCCTTAGCGGGAGAAGAGACCCAGTACTTC. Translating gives CASSLGDSLAGEETQYF.

CDR3 sequence reads: CAWTRGGTENIQYF. The CDR3, as DNA: TGTGCCTGGACCCGGGGGGGTACGGAAAACATTCAGTACTTC. The genes are TRBV30 and TRBJ2-4; 8 bases match TRBD2. Looked up from germline, CDR1 is GTSNPN and CDR2 is SVGIG (reference sequence). The V gene end was trimmed by 4 bases and the J gene end by 5 bases; junction bases not matched to a gene: 7. The CDR3 runs to 14 residues. Based on the CDR3 plus reference TRBV30 and TRBJ2-4, the full variable domain is SQTIHQWPATLVQPVGSPLSLECTVEGTSNPNLYWYRQAAGRGLQLLFYSVGIGQISSEVPQNLSASRPQDRQFILSSKKLLLSDSGFYLCAWTRGGTENIQYFGAGTRLSVL.

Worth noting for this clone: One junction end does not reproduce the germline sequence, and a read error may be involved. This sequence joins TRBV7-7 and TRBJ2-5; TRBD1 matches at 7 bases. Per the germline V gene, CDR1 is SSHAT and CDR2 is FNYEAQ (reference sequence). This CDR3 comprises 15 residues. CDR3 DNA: TGTGCTAGCAGCTTAGCCGGCAGGGGGCAAGAGACCCAGTACTTC. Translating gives CASSLAGRGQETQYF.

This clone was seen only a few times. The CDR3 DNA reads TGCGCCAGCAGCTTGGTACTAGCGGGGCCCAATGAGCAGTTCTTC. Amino acids: CASSLVLAGPNEQFF. The rearrangement uses TRBV5-1 and TRBJ2-1; 10 bases match TRBD2. Germline CDR1 and CDR2: SGHRS and YFSETQ. J gave up 6 bases and V 0 bases, and 3 bases lay outside the gene matches. CDR3 length equals 15 residues.

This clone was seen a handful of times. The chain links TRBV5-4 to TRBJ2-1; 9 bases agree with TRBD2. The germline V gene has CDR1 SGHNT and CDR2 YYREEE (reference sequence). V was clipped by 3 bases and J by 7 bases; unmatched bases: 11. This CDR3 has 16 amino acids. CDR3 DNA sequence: TGTGCCAGCAGCTCGAGAAGGTTAGCGGGAGATAATGAGCAGTTCTTC. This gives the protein CASSSRRLAGDNEQFF.

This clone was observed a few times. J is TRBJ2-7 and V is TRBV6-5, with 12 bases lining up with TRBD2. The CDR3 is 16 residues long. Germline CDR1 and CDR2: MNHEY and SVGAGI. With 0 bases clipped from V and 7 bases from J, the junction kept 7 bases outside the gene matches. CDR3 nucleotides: TGTGCCAGCAGTTACTCGAGGACTAGCGGGACTGCTGAGCAGTACTTC. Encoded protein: CASSYSRTSGTAEQYF.